This TCR beta chain came from a study of human T cells and chemical hapten exposure. The germline CDR1 and CDR2 sequences are DFQATT and SNEGSKA (reference sequence). Unmatched junction bases numbered 9, after V lost 5 bases and J lost 3 bases. The CDR3 runs 14 residues. Described time point: patch test 1, 2 weeks after DPC sensitization. This sample's treatment: therapeutic diphenylcyclopropenone sensitization with weekly scalp DPC. In TCRdb, the RACE reads were re-called with MiXCR into one record per CDR3 protein. The sample yields just over 80,000 distinct CDR3 sequences, around a tenth seen once.

The receptor was derived from a woman aged 50 to 65 with alopecia areata. Some clones in this sample may be carry-over from other donors' samples. Source: whole blood, taken in connection with sensitization to the hapten diphenylcyclopropenone (DPC). This chain joins TRBV20-1 and TRBJ1-1, with 7 bases aligning to TRBD1. The CDR3 DNA sequence: TGCAGTGCTGAGGAAGGGGGCGCGGACACTGAAGCTTTCTTT. This translates into CSAEEGGADTEAFF.